These T cell receptor beta chains were read from a single sample in a study of CD8 T cells in Susac syndrome. TCRdb reprocessed the immunoSEQ multiplex PCR reads via MiXCR and lists one record per CDR3 protein. The profile covers approximately 71,000 distinct CDR3 sequences, with roughly 95% appearing a single time and 0.085% to 0.14% taken by the ten largest. Sequencing was done on a sample of CD4+ T cells from PBMCs. These receptors all come from a human donor with multiple sclerosis. Each CDR3 is given without its conserved first and last residue. Some rows have no size entry. The others give once, few or many, or a class for an expanded clone.

CDR3: ASIGRGWETQY; size: -; V: TRBV28; J: TRBJ2-5
CDR3: SARQGDYGYT; size: -; V: TRBV20-1; J: TRBJ1-2
CDR3: ASSFGAASTEAF; size: few; V: TRBV11-3; J: TRBJ1-1
CDR3: VSSGGGGGTDTQY; size: -; V: TRBV9; J: TRBJ2-3
CDR3: SVEPQGRDTQY; size: -; V: TRBV29-1; J: TRBJ2-3
CDR3: AWSVTGAGETQY; size: -; V: TRBV30; J: TRBJ2-5
CDR3: ARMGGLANYGYT; size: -; V: TRBV30; J: TRBJ1-2
CDR3: ASSFSTGTGNEKLF; size: -; V: TRBV12-3/TRBV12-4; J: TRBJ1-4
CDR3: ASSQDRGSLSGANVLT; size: -; V: TRBV4-3; J: TRBJ2-6
CDR3: SVEYTRNEQF; size: -; V: TRBV29-1; J: TRBJ2-1
CDR3: ARGDSSHEQF; size: -; V: TRBV2; J: TRBJ2-1
CDR3: ASSLLGGVQTGELF; size: few; V: TRBV7-2; J: TRBJ2-2
CDR3: ASSYSAGTKNIQY; size: -; V: TRBV6-2/TRBV6-3; J: TRBJ2-4
CDR3: ASSVGPRLAGAVDTQY; size: -; V: TRBV9; J: TRBJ2-3
CDR3: SATLGQGPYNEQF; size: -; V: TRBV20-1; J: TRBJ2-1
CDR3: ASSQVTGPQETQY; size: -; V: TRBV3-1; J: TRBJ2-5
CDR3: ASSPTGDAVQPQH; size: once; V: TRBV12-3/TRBV12-4; J: TRBJ1-5
CDR3: ASSPRQINEKLF; size: -; V: TRBV2; J: TRBJ1-4
CDR3: ASSYRTGGSYNEQF; size: -; V: TRBV7-2; J: TRBJ2-1
CDR3: AWSQSDRADEQY; size: -; V: TRBV30; J: TRBJ2-7
CDR3: ASSQNSNQPQH; size: -; V: TRBV19; J: TRBJ1-5
CDR3: SAEYQGNEQF; size: once; V: TRBV20-1; J: TRBJ2-1
CDR3: ASSYSDIGQPQH; size: -; V: TRBV6-6; J: TRBJ1-5
CDR3: ASSQARSSYEQY; size: -; V: TRBV3-1; J: TRBJ2-7
CDR3: ASSMTGGARSPLH; size: once; V: TRBV7-9; J: TRBJ1-6
CDR3: ASSLAGYQETQY; size: -; V: TRBV13; J: TRBJ2-5
CDR3: ATSRSRGSHNEQF; size: -; V: TRBV15; J: TRBJ2-1
CDR3: ASSLPGVGELF; size: -; V: TRBV7-9; J: TRBJ2-2
CDR3: SVESGLGATDTQY; size: -; V: TRBV29-1; J: TRBJ2-3
CDR3: ASSPVRSYNSPLH; size: -; V: TRBV2; J: TRBJ1-6
CDR3: ASSPSGAYEQY; size: -; V: TRBV12-3/TRBV12-4; J: TRBJ2-7
CDR3: ASSARQEQF; size: -; V: TRBV9; J: TRBJ2-1
CDR3: SARNPTGTEAF; size: -; V: TRBV20-1; J: TRBJ1-1
CDR3: ASKGLAGGSAYNEQF; size: -; V: TRBV6-2/TRBV6-3; J: TRBJ2-1
CDR3: ASSLVYPRNGYT; size: -; V: TRBV7-2; J: TRBJ1-2
CDR3: ASSPGGVNGNYGYT; size: -; V: TRBV5-1; J: TRBJ1-2
CDR3: ASSSDRGGYEQF; size: -; V: TRBV12-3/TRBV12-4; J: TRBJ2-1
CDR3: AWRSTGTGYSPLH; size: -; V: TRBV30; J: TRBJ1-6
CDR3: TASQQTYGYT; size: -; V: TRBV29-1; J: TRBJ1-2
CDR3: ASRDRGRDTEAF; size: -; V: TRBV6-5; J: TRBJ1-1
CDR3: ASSGGQAGARTDTQY; size: -; V: TRBV2; J: TRBJ2-3
CDR3: AWSHGQGFTLRETQY; size: -; V: TRBV30; J: TRBJ2-5